This TCR beta chain emerged from a study of blood T cells in healthy people across ages. Whole-study results and caveats: Whereas aged donors had fewer naive CD4+ cells, long-lived donors had more of them and higher diversity.

The authors ran a second PCR of roughly 6 to 12 cycles using a sample-barcoded 5' primer and a J-beta primer mix. A tag from a template-switch adaptor with 12 random nucleotides marked each cDNA molecule. TCRdb analysed the 5' RACE reads with MiXCR anew, one entry per CDR3 protein. This sample carries under 2,000,000 distinct CDR3 sequences, about 49% of them seen once, and the ten largest clones take about 2.1%. Notes on this clonotype: Its specificity is unknown.

Each donor had ten milliliters of peripheral blood drawn. Looked up from germline, CDR1 is SGHTA and CDR2 is FQGNSA. CDR3 length: 17 residues. Trimming took 5 bases from V and 9 from J; bases not matched to a gene: 13. This receptor was obtained from a woman in her thirties or forties in good health. V gene TRBV7-2 combines with J gene TRBJ1-6, with TRBD1 matching 10 bases. Sequencing input: blood. The chain's CDR3 is CASSPAGTGAFSSPLHF. The CDR3 nucleotides are TGTGCCAGCAGCCCCGCCGGGACAGGGGCTTTTTCTTCACCCCTCCACTTT.